The 22 T cell receptor beta chains below come from one sample, sequenced in a study of T cell responses to AZD1222 COVID-19 vaccine. Sequencing was performed with immunoSEQ multiplex PCR; in TCRdb, only in-frame clones are kept and a portion is missing. The repertoire includes some 130,000 clones, about 89% of them detected once, and just under 6.5% sits in the top ten. Sequences were derived from peripheral blood, sampled on day 0 of AZD1222 vaccination. The source of these receptors is an adult in good health.

V and J are TRBV5-1 and TRBJ1-1, with D perhaps matching TRBD1 (6 bases). Looked up from germline, CDR1 is SGHRS and CDR2 is YFSETQ. Trimming shortened V by 4 bases and J by 0 bases, and 13 bases separated the two germline ends. The CDR3 has 15 residues. The CDR3 nucleotides read TGCGCCAGCAGCCCCCTGAGGGGGGTGAACACTGAAGCTTTCTTT. Amino acids: CASSPLRGVNTEAFF.

J is TRBJ2-7 and V is TRBV29-1; D not certain. The CDR3 has 14 amino acids. Germline V lookup: CDR1 SQVTM, CDR2 ANQGSEA. V was pared by 4 bases and J by 1 base, with 14 bases between. The CDR3 spells CSVVGQTESYEQYF. The CDR3 coding sequence is TGCAGCGTTGTAGGGCAAACAGAATCCTACGAGCAGTACTTC.

The chain employs TRBV4-2 and TRBJ1-1, with TRBD1 as a possible D gene (5 bases). V gave up 1 base and J gave up 3 bases, with 12 bases separating them. CDR1 LGHNA and CDR2 YNFKEQ come from the germline V gene. CDR3 length: 15 residues. As DNA, the CDR3 is TGTGCCAGCAGCCAAGGGGGCGCCGGGGACACTGAAGCTTTCTTT. It encodes CASSQGGAGDTEAFF.

The chain joins TRBV19 to TRBJ2-1, with 7 bases aligning to TRBD1. The CDR3 is made up of 18 amino acids. Germline trimming cut 6 bases from V and 4 bases from J; bases unmatched to any gene: 18. The germline CDR1 and CDR2 sequences are LNHDA and SQIVND (reference sequence). CDR3 in DNA: TGTGCCAGTAGCCAACCACTGGGTGGCAGGGGGAGTTACAATGAGCAGTTCTTC. As protein: CASSQPLGGRGSYNEQFF.

The DNA for the CDR3 is TGTGCCAGCAGCTTAGTTGCGGAAGCTAACTATGGCTACACCTTC. Its protein product is CASSLVAEANYGYTF. The gene calls are TRBV7-9 and TRBJ1-2; D gene unclear. CDR1 and CDR2 (germline): SEHNR, FQNEAQ (reference sequence). This CDR3 is 15 amino acids long. V was pared by 1 base and J by 0 bases, with 9 bases between.

V and J are TRBV5-1 and TRBJ1-1; 11 bases align to TRBD1. This CDR3 comprises 17 residues. V shed 0 bases and J 5 bases; nucleotides not matched to a gene: 9. From germline, CDR1 is SGHRS and CDR2 YFSETQ. CDR3 sequence (DNA): TGCGCCAGCAGCTTGGAGCCCCTGGGGACAGGGGGGACTGAAGCTTTCTTT. This gives the protein CASSLEPLGTGGTEAFF.

The chain has TRBV13 and TRBJ1-1, with D possibly TRBD1 on 5 matching bases. Germline CDR1 reads PRHDT; CDR2 reads FYEKMQ (reference sequence). The CDR3 runs to 13 residues. The V end was cut by 11 bases, the J end by 7 bases, with 20 bases between. CDR3 nucleotide sequence: TGTGCCTTTCAGAAGGGGCGCTCCATTGAAGCTTTCTTT. Protein: CAFQKGRSIEAFF.

This clone has only a few counts. The rearrangement uses TRBV24-1 and TRBJ1-6; 9 bases are a match to TRBD1. The length of the CDR3 is 16 residues. Germline CDR1 and CDR2: KGHDR and SFDVKD. The junction had 6 bases not matched to a gene; V was cut back by 2 bases and J by 8 bases. As DNA, the CDR3 is TGTGCCACCAGTGATTCGGGACAGGGCAAGCATTCACCCCTCCACTTT. Translating it yields CATSDSGQGKHSPLHF.

The rearrangement links TRBV6-1 to TRBJ2-3; D is uncertain. The CDR3 is 13 amino acids. V lost 3 bases and J 2 bases, leaving 6 bases between the germline ends. Germline assignment: CDR1 MNHNS and CDR2 SASEGT. CDR3 nucleotide sequence: TGTGCCAGCAGTGAGCATTACACAGATACGCAGTATTTT. It translates to CASSEHYTDTQYF.

The CDR3 DNA follows: TGTGCCAGCAGCCTCAAGCGGGTAAACACCGGGGAGCTGTTTTTT. It yields the protein CASSLKRVNTGELFF. V is TRBV5-4 and J is TRBJ2-2; tentatively, D is TRBD2 (6 bases). The CDR3 runs to 15 residues. Per germline, CDR1 SGHNT and CDR2 YYREEE (reference sequence). V was trimmed by 4 bases and J by 2 bases, leaving 12 bases between them.

This chain joins TRBV10-2 and TRBJ1-1, with D maybe TRBD1 (5 bases). V lost 6 bases and J lost 8, with 10 bases in between. The CDR3 runs 11 residues. Germline CDR1 reads WSHSY; CDR2 reads SAAADI. CDR3: CASRQEAEAFF. DNA of the CDR3: TGCGCCAGCAGACAGGAAGCCGAAGCTTTCTTT.

CDR3 DNA sequence: TGTGCCAGCAGCGCGGACCGGGCTCAGGGTGGCTACACCTTC. Its protein product is CASSADRAQGGYTF. The chain is built from TRBV5-8 and TRBJ1-2, with a tentative D call TRBD1 (5 bases). The CDR3 consists of 14 residues. Trimming stripped 4 bases from V and 7 bases from J, with 17 bases between. Germline CDR1 is SGHTS and CDR2 is YDEGEE.

This chain links TRBV6-1 with TRBJ1-5; D is possibly TRBD1 (5 bases). This CDR3 has 13 amino acids. Trimming stripped 4 bases from V and 5 bases from J, with 9 bases between. The germline V gene encodes CDR1 MNHNS and CDR2 SASEGT. This CDR3 reads CASSVAGHQPQHF. The CDR3 DNA reads as TGTGCCAGCAGTGTAGCAGGGCATCAGCCCCAGCATTTT.

The chain is built from TRBV5-6 and TRBJ2-2; D gene unclear. The CDR3 has 16 residues. CDR1 SGHDT and CDR2 YYEEEE come from the germline V gene. The V gene lost 7 bases and the J gene lost 0 bases, with 16 bases spanning the gap. CDR3 DNA sequence: TGTGCCAGCTCGAGAAGAAAGGGCTCGAACACCGGGGAGCTGTTTTTT. Encoded protein: CASSRRKGSNTGELFF. Together with reference TRBV5-6 and TRBJ2-2, the CDR3 gives the full variable domain: DAGVTQSPTHLIKTRGQQVTLRCSPKSGHDTVSWYQQALGQGPQFIFQYYEEEERQRGNFPDRFSGHQFPNYSSELNVNALLLGDSALYLCASSRRKGSNTGELFFGEGSRLTVL.

This clone has more than one count but fewer than ten. This chain uses TRBV7-8 with TRBJ2-7; D is possibly TRBD2 (5 bases). Germline values: CDR1 SGHVS, CDR2 FQNEAQ. The CDR3 is 14 residues long. The V end was cut by 1 base, the J end by 7 bases, with 14 bases between. The CDR3 DNA is TGTGCCAGCAGCTTAGGGACCGGGAATCTTGAGCAGTACTTC. Translation gives CASSLGTGNLEQYF.

V and J are TRBV6-6 and TRBJ2-5, with 7 bases matching TRBD2. Germline CDR1 is MNHNY and CDR2 is SVGAGI (reference sequence). This CDR3 has 14 amino acids. V lost 10 bases to trimming and J lost 2 bases; unmatched junction nucleotides: 10. DNA of the CDR3: TGTGCCACCGCTACCGGGACTACACAAGAGACCCAGTACTTC. Protein product: CATATGTTQETQYF.

The chain has TRBV11-2 and TRBJ2-1, with D perhaps TRBD2 (5 bases). Germline CDR1 SGHAT, CDR2 FQNNGV. The length of the CDR3 is 16 residues. Between the trimmed V and J ends, which lost 5 bases and 3 bases, there was a span of 17 bases. The CDR3 DNA sequence: TGTGCCAGCAGCCTCCCGAGGCCCGCGGGCTACAATGAGCAGTTCTTC. This encodes CASSLPRPAGYNEQFF.

The rearrangement joins TRBV18 to TRBJ2-2; no clear D gene. V gave up 1 base and J gave up 1 base, with 7 bases separating them. CDR1 is KGHSH and CDR2 is LQKENI in the germline V gene. The CDR3 runs 15 residues. The CDR3 here is CASSPRGLNTGELFF. CDR3 nucleotides: TGTGCCAGCTCACCACGAGGATTGAACACCGGGGAGCTGTTTTTT.

The genes are TRBV7-8 and TRBJ1-3, with D perhaps TRBD1 (5 bases). Between the trimmed V and J ends, which lost 3 bases and 4 bases, there was a span of 10 bases. Germline V gene lookup returns CDR1 SGHVS and CDR2 FQNEAQ. CDR3 length: 14 amino acids. The CDR3 region has the DNA TGTGCCAGCAGCTTTGGGGGTGACGGAAACACCATATATTTT. It is translated as CASSFGGDGNTIYF.

J is TRBJ1-1 and V is TRBV5-5; 9 positions match TRBD1. V lost 5 bases, J lost 5 bases, and 7 bases stayed unmatched. CDR3 length: 14 amino acids. Germline loops: CDR1 SGHKS, CDR2 YYEKEE (reference sequence). The CDR3 reads CASRAGTGRTEAFF. For the CDR3, the DNA is TGTGCCAGCAGGGCCGGGACAGGGAGGACTGAAGCTTTCTTT.

The rearrangement joins TRBV30 to TRBJ1-2, with a possible D match to TRBD1 (5 bases). The length of the CDR3 is 13 residues. Germline CDR1 and CDR2: GTSNPN and SVGIG (reference sequence). The V end was cut by 2 bases, the J end by 4 bases, with 11 bases between. Written as DNA, the CDR3 is TGTGCCTGGAGTACAGGCCTGATCTATGGCTACACCTTC. Protein sequence: CAWSTGLIYGYTF.

V usage is TRBV2 and J usage is TRBJ1-4; D call uncertain. V lost 5 bases, J lost 5 bases, and 9 bases lay in between. This CDR3 spans 13 amino acids. From germline, CDR1 is SNHLY and CDR2 FYNNEI. The CDR3 DNA reads as TGTGCCAGCAGTCCCGAAAGGAATGAAAAACTGTTTTTT. Its protein product is CASSPERNEKLFF.